This is a list of T cell receptor beta chains from one sample in a study of shared clonotypes between healthy human individuals. Clones were read by immunoSEQ multiplex PCR, and TCRdb kept only the in-frame ones, dropping some. The repertoire consists of about 2.5 million clones, with just under 95% occurring once and the leading ten covering approximately 0.41%. The sample was naive CD4+ T cells from PBMCs. Receptor source: a man between 18 and 29 years old in good health. Some clones in this sample may be carry-over from other donors' samples. The CDR3 runs from the conserved cysteine through the conserved F or W. Not every row has a clone size; where given, it reads once, few, many or a size class.

V gene,clone size,CDR3 protein
TRBV7-3,-,CASSLFLNTEAFF
TRBV5-1,-,CASSSGLGNTIYF
TRBV28,-,CASTLIPGVSSGNTIYF
TRBV25-1,-,CAGRGSGDSPLHF
TRBV6-6,-,CASSPVGQTAVETQYF
TRBV5-1,-,CASSPEGPTGAYEQYF
TRBV25-1,-,CASSERITGRMNTEAFF
TRBV28,-,CATFRQSGANVLTF
TRBV9,-,CASSVSGYYNEQFF
TRBV11-1,-,CASSLGDTDTQYF
TRBV11-3,-,CASSSVAGTSGLQETQYF
TRBV5-1,-,CASSLEPGETQYF
TRBV30,-,CAWSVLDVGSPLHF
TRBV18,-,CASFTRGMGETQYF
TRBV2,-,CASSQDFQETQYF
TRBV2,-,CASKGQPNTEAFF
TRBV7-3,few,CASSLSGTSSYNEQFF
TRBV19,-,CASSLITGTGEYEQYF
TRBV6-1,-,CAALSTLRAGQPQHF
TRBV30,-,CAWKAQGARVEQYF
TRBV10-3,-,CAISGPLDRGGTGELFF
TRBV7-6,once,CASSSGTSGEQFF
TRBV2,-,CASSGQGARNEQFF
TRBV11-2,-,CASSLTPASVGERVNEQFF
TRBV7-2,-,CASSLATGRRETQYF
TRBV19,-,CASSLAGTDTQYF
TRBV18,-,CASSHREAGQETQYF
TRBV9,-,CASSVGLGPYEQYF
TRBV12-5,-,CASGLGQRNEKLFF
TRBV2,-,CASGGPLAGTNEQFF
TRBV19,few,CASSIQWTEEKLFF
TRBV30,-,CALGGSPNTDTQYF
TRBV6-6,-,CASIDLTGNTEAFF
TRBV11-3,-,CASSLGTSGSFYEQYF
TRBV28,few,CASSQYRAEAFF
TRBV5-1,-,CASSWEDRFTDTQYF
TRBV29-1,-,CSVAAGDETQYF
TRBV6-6,-,CASRAQSYEQYF
TRBV28,-,CASSSGRGGNQPQHF
TRBV11-3,-,CASSLGAAWGYNEQFF
TRBV7-3,-,CASSLWSSGRVRDEQYF
TRBV6-1,-,CASKNNAGEKLFF
TRBV28,-,CASAIPKNTEAFF
TRBV5-1,-,CASSLLVAGGSGELFF
TRBV28,few,CASSQVLEQYF
TRBV27,-,CASSLFDRNTEAFF
TRBV6-9,-,CASSYSRARGYTF
TRBV11-3,-,CASSLGLAGGGQETQYF
TRBV7-9,-,CASSLGTLSYEQYF
TRBV5-1,-,CASSLLAGAQETQYF
TRBV28,-,CASTGGGTDTQYF